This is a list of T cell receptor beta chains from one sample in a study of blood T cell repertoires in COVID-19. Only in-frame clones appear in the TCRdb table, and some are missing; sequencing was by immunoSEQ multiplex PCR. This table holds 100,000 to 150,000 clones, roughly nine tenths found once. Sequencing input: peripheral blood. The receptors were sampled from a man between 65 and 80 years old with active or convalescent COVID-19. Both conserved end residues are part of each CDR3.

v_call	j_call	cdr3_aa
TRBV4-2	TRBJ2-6	CASSPVDSGSGANVLTF
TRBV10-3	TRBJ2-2	CATDRDNTGELFF
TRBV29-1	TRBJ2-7	CSARDFLYEQYF
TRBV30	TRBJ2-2	CAWSKGLAGVTINTGELFF
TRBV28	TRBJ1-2	CASFSLNYGYTF
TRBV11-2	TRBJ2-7	CASSLVTHEQYF
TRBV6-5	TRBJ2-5	CDAAGVGETQYF
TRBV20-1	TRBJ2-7	CSASSSGGRWEQYF
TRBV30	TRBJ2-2	CAWTLAGAHTGELFF
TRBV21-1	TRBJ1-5	CASSSSVGQGVRPQHF
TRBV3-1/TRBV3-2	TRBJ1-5	CASSQAGRQPQHF
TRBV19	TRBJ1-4	CASTQSGTGTEKLFF
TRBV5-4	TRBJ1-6	CASSLGQGSVSPLHF
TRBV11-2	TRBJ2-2	CASSPRGTSGRYTGELFF
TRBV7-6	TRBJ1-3	CASREGHALGNTIYF
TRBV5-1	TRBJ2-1	CASSFSLAGGREDEQFF
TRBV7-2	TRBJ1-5	CASSSGRAATGINQPQHF
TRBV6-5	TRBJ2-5	CASKAGTHRETQYF
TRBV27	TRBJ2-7	CASRYRQAASYEQYF
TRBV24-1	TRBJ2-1	CATSDSQGLEQFF
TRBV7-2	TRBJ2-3	CASSYRGETDTQYF
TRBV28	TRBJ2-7	CASSPPGESSYEQYF
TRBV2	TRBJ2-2	CASSETGGITGELFF
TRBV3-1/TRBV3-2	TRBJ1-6	CASSQETGDASPLHF
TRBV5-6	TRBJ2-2	CASSLAGQGNTGELFF
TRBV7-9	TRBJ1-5	CASSLAAGGDNQPQHF
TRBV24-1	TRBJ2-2	CATSGDRVAGELFF
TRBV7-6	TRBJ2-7	CASSPGSTAAEQYF